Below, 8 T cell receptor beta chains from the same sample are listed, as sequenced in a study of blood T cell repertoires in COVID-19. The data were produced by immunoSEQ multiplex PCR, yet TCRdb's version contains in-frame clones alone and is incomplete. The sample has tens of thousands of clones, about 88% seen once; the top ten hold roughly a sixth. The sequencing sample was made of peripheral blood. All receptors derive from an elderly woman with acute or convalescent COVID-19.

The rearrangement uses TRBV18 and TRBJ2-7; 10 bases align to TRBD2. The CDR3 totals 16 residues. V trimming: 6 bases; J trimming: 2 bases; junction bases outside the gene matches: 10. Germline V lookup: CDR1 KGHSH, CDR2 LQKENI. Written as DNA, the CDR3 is TGTGCCAGCTCCCAACCCGGGACTAGCGTAACCTACGAGCAGTACTTC. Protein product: CASSQPGTSVTYEQYF.

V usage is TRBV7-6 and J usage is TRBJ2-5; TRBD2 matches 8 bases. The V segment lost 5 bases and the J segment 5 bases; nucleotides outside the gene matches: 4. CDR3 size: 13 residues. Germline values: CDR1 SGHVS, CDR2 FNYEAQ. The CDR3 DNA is TGTGCCAGCAGCCAGTCGGGGGGGGAGACCCAGTACTTC. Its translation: CASSQSGGETQYF.

The CDR3 region is CASSADSGGGQPQHF. The CDR3, as DNA: TGTGCCAGCAGCGCCGATTCCGGGGGGGGTCAGCCCCAGCATTTT. The chain has TRBV9 and TRBJ1-5, with D perhaps matching TRBD1 (5 bases). V lost 3 bases to trimming and J lost 6 bases, with 16 bases between them. Germline CDR1 reads SGDLS; CDR2 reads YYNGEE. This CDR3 is 15 amino acids long.

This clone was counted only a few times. The chain's CDR3 is CASSPRAGRVETQYF. DNA for the CDR3: TGTGCCAGCAGCCCTAGAGCGGGGCGGGTGGAGACCCAGTACTTC. The chain links TRBV11-1 to TRBJ2-5; 7 nucleotides agree with TRBD2. This CDR3 has 15 residues. The germline V gene encodes CDR1 SGHAT and CDR2 FQDESV (reference sequence). V shed 5 bases and J 5 bases; nucleotides not matched to a gene: 11.

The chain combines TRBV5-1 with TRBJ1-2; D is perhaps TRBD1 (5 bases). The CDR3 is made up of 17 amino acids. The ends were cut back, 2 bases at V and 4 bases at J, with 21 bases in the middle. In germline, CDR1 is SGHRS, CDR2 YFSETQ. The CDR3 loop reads CASSLGFPGPLGYGYTF. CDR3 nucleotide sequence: TGCGCCAGCAGCTTAGGGTTCCCAGGGCCCCTTGGCTATGGCTACACCTTC.

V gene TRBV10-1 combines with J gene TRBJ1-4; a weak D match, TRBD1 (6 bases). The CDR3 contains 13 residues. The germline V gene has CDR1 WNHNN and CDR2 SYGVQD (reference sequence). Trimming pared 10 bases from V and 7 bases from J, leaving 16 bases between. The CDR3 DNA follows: TGCGCCACCTCCACAGGGTTATCTGAAAAACTGTTTTTT. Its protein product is CATSTGLSEKLFF.

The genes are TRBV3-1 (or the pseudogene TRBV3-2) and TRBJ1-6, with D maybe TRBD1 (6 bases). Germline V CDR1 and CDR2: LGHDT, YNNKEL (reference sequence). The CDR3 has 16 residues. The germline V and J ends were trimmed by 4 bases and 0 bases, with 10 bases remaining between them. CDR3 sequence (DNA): TGTGCCAGCAGCCGGACAGCGAGCTCCTATAATTCACCCCTCCACTTT. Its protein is CASSRTASSYNSPLHF.

The CDR3 here is CASSRSGTSIGNEQFF. For the CDR3, the DNA is TGTGCCTCCTCGCGGTCCGGGACTAGCATAGGCAATGAGCAGTTCTTC. The chain employs TRBV11-3 and TRBJ2-1, with TRBD2 identical over 9 bases. The germline V gene encodes CDR1 SGHNT and CDR2 YENEEA. This CDR3 spans 16 amino acids. Unmatched junction bases numbered 17, after V lost 11 bases and J lost 6 bases.